Sequencing of this T cell receptor beta chain was carried out in a study of shared T cell receptors in the human thymus. There are a few counts of this clone. J was trimmed by 8 bases and V by 2 bases; bases with no gene match: 18. The CDR3 sequence is 19 residues long. The germline gives CDR1 MDHEN, CDR2 SYDVKM. Method: immunoSEQ multiplex PCR; TCRdb's copy keeps in-frame clones and lacks some. The sample consists of 600,000 to 900,000 clones, over 75% of them appearing once. These data also featured in a second study, about human thymus T cells. This second study says: Thymus tissue was removed during corrective cardiac surgery. Highly overlapping thymic repertoires among unrelated individuals were reported in related research.

The receptor was isolated from a girl less than two years old with a congenital heart defect. The sample comprised thymocytes. V and J are TRBV28 and TRBJ1-6; TRBD1 matches at 7 bases. The CDR3 protein is CASSLNLDSTGRTHSPLHF. The CDR3 DNA follows: TGTGCCAGCAGTTTAAATCTCGATTCGACAGGGCGAACGCATTCACCCCTCCACTTT.